Presented here are 10 T cell receptor beta chains from one specimen sequenced in a study of beta chain features in type 1 diabetes. Expressed TCRB transcripts were sequenced after all isolated RNA was converted to cDNA. Profiled with immunoSEQ multiplex PCR; TCRdb holds only in-frame clones, not every one. Of 970,000 or so clones in the sample, 17% were seen once. Material: naive CD4+ T cells from blood. All receptors derive from a woman under 30 in good health.

This chain links TRBV19 with TRBJ2-1, with D unresolved. Germline V gene data show CDR1 as LNHDA and CDR2 as SQIVND (reference sequence). The CDR3 extends over 11 amino acids. The V gene lost 6 bases and the J gene lost 5 bases, with 5 bases spanning the gap. The CDR3 is CASRKNNEQFF. The CDR3 DNA sequence: TGTGCCAGTAGGAAAAACAATGAGCAGTTCTTC. Variable domain in full (rest from reference TRBV19 and TRBJ2-1): DGGITQSPKYLFRKEGQNVTLSCEQNLNHDAMYWYRQDPGQGLRLIYYSQIVNDFQKGDIAEGYSVSREKKESFPLTVTSAQKNPTAFYLCASRKNNEQFFGPGTRLTVL.

The V gene is TRBV4-3, the J gene TRBJ2-1; 13 bases fit TRBD2. In germline, CDR1 is LGHNA, CDR2 YSLEER. Germline trimming cut 4 bases from V and 8 bases from J; bases unmatched to any gene: 8. The CDR3 contains 16 residues. In DNA form, the CDR3 reads TGCGCCAGCAGCCGGTTACTAGCGGGAGGGCCCCATGAGCAGTTCTTC. Amino acid sequence: CASSRLLAGGPHEQFF.

The J gene is TRBJ1-1, the V gene TRBV20-1; D is undetermined. This CDR3 region has 11 residues. CDR1 and CDR2 (germline): DFQATT, SNEGSKA (reference sequence). Between the trimmed V and J ends, which lost 4 bases and 5 bases, there was a span of 8 bases. DNA for the CDR3: TGCAGTGCTAAGAAGGGAACTGAAGCTTTCTTT. Its translation is CSAKKGTEAFF.

In its sample, this clone was seen a few times. For the CDR3, the DNA is TGTGCCAGCAGTTTTAGTGGAGCTGAGCAGTTCTTC. Amino acid sequence: CASSFSGAEQFF. The J gene is TRBJ2-1, the V gene TRBV6-5; D gene uncertain. Trimming took off 4 bases at V and 9 bases at J, with 10 bases between the two ends. Germline CDR1 MNHEY, CDR2 SVGAGI. The CDR3 extends over 12 amino acids.

The V call is TRBV4-3, the J call TRBJ2-1; TRBD2 agrees at 10 bases. Looked up from germline, CDR1 is LGHNA and CDR2 is YSLEER. This CDR3 has 19 residues. V gave up 1 base and J gave up 0 bases; unmatched junction bases: 9. The CDR3 loop reads CASSQVFKASGSSYNEQFF. In DNA, the CDR3 is TGCGCCAGCAGCCAAGTTTTCAAAGCTAGCGGGAGCTCCTACAATGAGCAGTTCTTC.

The chain links TRBV20-1 to TRBJ1-1; tentative D call: TRBD1 (5 bases). Germline assignment: CDR1 DFQATT and CDR2 SNEGSKA (reference sequence). The CDR3 runs 11 residues. Trimming removed 7 bases at V and 6 bases at J, with 12 bases between. CDR3 in amino acids: CSVPTVPEAFF. Written as DNA, the CDR3 is TGCAGTGTCCCGACAGTGCCTGAAGCTTTCTTT.

This clone came up a few times. One end of the junction fails to match germline, which may point to a read error. The chain joins TRBV29-1 to TRBJ1-1, with D tentatively TRBD1 (6 bases). This CDR3 contains 13 residues. The germline V gene has CDR1 SQVTM and CDR2 ANQGSEA. Written as DNA, the CDR3 is TGCAGCGTTGGGAAGGGGGTGAAGACTGAAGCTTTCTTT. Translating it yields CSVGKGVKTEAFF.

CDR3 amino acids: CASSRGRSNTDTQYF. The CDR3 nucleotides read TGTGCCAGCAGCCGGGGGAGGTCGAACACAGATACGCAGTATTTT. This rearrangement joins TRBV9 to TRBJ2-3, with D possibly matching TRBD2 (6 bases). This CDR3 comprises 15 residues. CDR1 and CDR2 from the germline V gene are SGDLS and YYNGEE. The V and J ends lost 4 bases and 2 bases respectively, with 14 bases between them.

The rearrangement links TRBV6-6 to TRBJ1-1; a possible D gene is TRBD1 (6 bases). The germline V and J ends were trimmed by 7 bases and 1 base, with 13 bases remaining between them. The CDR3 is 14 residues long. Germline V gene lookup returns CDR1 MNHNY and CDR2 SVGAGI (reference sequence). The CDR3 spells CASTSTGRNTEAFF. The CDR3 nucleotides are TGTGCCAGCACTTCGACAGGCCGGAACACTGAAGCTTTCTTT.

Details on this clone: One end of the junction fails to match germline, which may point to a read error. The sample carries other DNA sequences with the same CDR3. The rearrangement links TRBV5-6 to TRBJ1-1; D is unresolved. CDR1 and CDR2 from the germline V gene are SGHDT and YYEEEE. There are 17 residues in the CDR3. CDR3 in DNA: TGTGCCAGCAGCTCCGTCGAGGCAGGTCATCTGTGGACTGAAGCTTTCTTC. This encodes CASSSVEAGHLWTEAFF.